This T cell receptor beta chain was obtained from a study of cytomegalovirus exposure and HLA in healthy donors. Overall study findings and caveats: There were over 150 TCR beta chains listed as cytomegalovirus-associated. Most TCR sequences were rare, but some public TCRs occurred in many donors.

Sequencing was performed with immunoSEQ multiplex PCR; in TCRdb, only in-frame clones are kept and a portion is missing. The sample shows some 200,000 clones, approximately 86% of them seen only once. J gave up 7 bases and V 6 bases, and 11 bases lay outside the gene matches. The CDR3 has 15 residues. Germline V lookup: CDR1 SGHRS, CDR2 YFSETQ. In regard to this clone: Its cognate antigen is unknown.

V is TRBV5-1 and J is TRBJ1-4; 8 positions agree with TRBD1. The sequence was collected from a man aged 30 to 45 in good health and CMV-seropositive. Sequenced sample: PBMCs. The CDR3 reads CASTQGASDGEKLFF. The CDR3 DNA reads TGCGCCAGCACCCAGGGGGCATCGGACGGTGAAAAACTGTTTTTT.